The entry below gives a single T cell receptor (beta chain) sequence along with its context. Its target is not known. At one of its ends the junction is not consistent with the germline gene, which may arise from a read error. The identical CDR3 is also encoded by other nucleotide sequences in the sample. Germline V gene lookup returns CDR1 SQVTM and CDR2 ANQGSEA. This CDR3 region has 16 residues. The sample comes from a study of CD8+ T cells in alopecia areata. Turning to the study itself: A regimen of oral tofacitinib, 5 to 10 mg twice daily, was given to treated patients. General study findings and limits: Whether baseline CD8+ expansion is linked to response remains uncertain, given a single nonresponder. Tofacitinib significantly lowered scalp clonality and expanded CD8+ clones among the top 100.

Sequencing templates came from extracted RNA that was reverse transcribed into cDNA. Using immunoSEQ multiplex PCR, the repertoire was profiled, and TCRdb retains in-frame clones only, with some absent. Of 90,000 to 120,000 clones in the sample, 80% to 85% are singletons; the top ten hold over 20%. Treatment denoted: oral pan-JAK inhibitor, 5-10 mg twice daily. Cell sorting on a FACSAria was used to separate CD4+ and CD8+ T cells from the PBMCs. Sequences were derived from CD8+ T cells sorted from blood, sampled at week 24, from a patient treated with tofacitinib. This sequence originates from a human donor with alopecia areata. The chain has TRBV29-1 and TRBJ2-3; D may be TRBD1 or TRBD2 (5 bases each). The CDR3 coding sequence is TGTAGCGTTGAGGGACCCGTCCTTTCTAGCACAGATACGCAGTATTTT. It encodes CSVEGPVLSSTDTQYF.